In its sample, the clone carrying this T cell receptor (beta chain) was seen once. The antigen is undetermined. This CDR3 has 18 residues. Germline values: CDR1 SEHNR, CDR2 FQNEAQ (reference sequence). Trimming cost V 2 bases and J 2 bases, with 21 bases left between them. Method: immunoSEQ multiplex PCR; TCRdb's copy keeps in-frame clones and lacks some. This sample has 100,000 to 150,000 clones, with approximately 87% found just once. This sample was taken from a study of T cell responses to AZD1222 COVID-19 vaccine. Study-wide results and caveats: The sample set comprised mostly white British donors with more females, and clonal diversity was possibly underestimated. Nearly half of spike-specific TCRs reportedly go after variant regions that carry no mutations. Sampled repertoires all dated from after the peak T cell response.

The chain couples TRBV7-9 to TRBJ1-2; D remains unclear. The sequence derives from an adult in good health. The sequencing here drew on peripheral blood, taken on day 0 of AZD1222 vaccination. The CDR3 here is CASSLPQKLEGRNYGYTF. As DNA, the CDR3 is TGTGCCAGCAGCTTACCACAAAAATTAGAGGGTAGAAACTATGGCTACACCTTC.